These 9 T cell receptor beta chains originate from one sample sequenced in a study of OX40 agonist ivuxolimab in advanced cancers. Here immunoSEQ multiplex PCR was the method, and the copy in TCRdb shows in-frame clones only, minus some. The sample consists of 50,000 to 70,000 clones, 86% of them appearing once. This material consisted of CD4+ or CD8+ T cells sorted from blood, taken in a trial of the OX40 agonist ivuxolimab. These receptors all stem from an adult with an advanced solid tumor such as melanoma, head and neck, liver or kidney cancer.

The chain uses TRBV6-5 and TRBJ1-6; 8 bases are shared with TRBD1. V gave up 5 bases and J gave up 7 bases; unmatched junction bases: 7. The CDR3 runs to 15 residues. CDR1 is MNHEY, CDR2 SVGAGI, per germline. The CDR3 sequence is CASSGRDRWNSPLHF. The CDR3 DNA follows: TGTGCCAGCAGTGGAAGGGACAGGTGGAATTCACCCCTCCACTTT.

The chain has TRBV5-6 and TRBJ1-2; D is possibly TRBD1 (5 bases). The germline V and J ends were trimmed by 3 bases and 0 bases, with 12 bases remaining between them. This CDR3 region has 15 residues. The germline V gene encodes CDR1 SGHDT and CDR2 YYEEEE. This chain's CDR3 is CASSWWGNANYGYTF. CDR3 coding DNA: TGTGCCAGCAGCTGGTGGGGGAACGCTAACTATGGCTACACCTTC.

The chain carries TRBV28 and TRBJ1-2; TRBD1 matches at 9 bases. Germline V CDR1 and CDR2: MDHEN, SYDVKM. The CDR3 is 14 residues long. The trim removed 4 bases at V and 4 bases at J, leaving 4 bases unmatched. The CDR3 region is CASSWDRVAYGYTF. The CDR3 nucleotides are TGTGCCAGCAGTTGGGACAGGGTCGCCTATGGCTACACCTTC.

The chain joins TRBV6-5 to TRBJ1-2, with unresolved D. CDR1 MNHEY and CDR2 SVGAGI come from the germline V gene. V lost 1 base to trimming and J lost 4 bases, with 10 bases between them. The CDR3 spans 14 residues. CDR3 loop: CASSYYSGFYGYTF. CDR3 DNA: TGTGCCAGCAGTTACTACTCGGGGTTCTATGGCTACACCTTC.

The chain couples TRBV4-1 to TRBJ2-7, with 8 bases lining up with TRBD2. The CDR3 covers 17 residues. Per the germline V gene, CDR1 is MGHRA and CDR2 is YSYEKL. V lost 3 bases to trimming and J lost 2 bases; unmatched junction nucleotides: 12. CDR3 coding DNA: TGCGCCAGCAGCCATCCTCCGGGGGGGACTTACCCCTACGAGCAGTACTTC. As protein: CASSHPPGGTYPYEQYF.

V gene TRBV15 combines with J gene TRBJ1-1; D gene unclear. Germline CDR1 is LNHNV and CDR2 is YYDKDF (reference sequence). The CDR3 has 12 residues. The germline V and J ends were trimmed by 0 bases and 5 bases, with 4 bases remaining between them. In nucleotides, the CDR3 is TGTGCCACCAGCAGAGATAGGACTGAAGCTTTCTTT. Translation gives CATSRDRTEAFF.

The chain uses TRBV6-4 and TRBJ1-6, with D tentatively TRBD1 (6 bases). Germline CDR1 and CDR2: MRHNA and SNTAGT. This CDR3 is built from 13 residues. The germline V and J ends were trimmed by 3 bases and 10 bases, with 10 bases remaining between them. For the CDR3, the DNA is TGTGCCAGCAGTGAAACAGGGTACTCACCCCTCCACTTT. Translated, it gives CASSETGYSPLHF.

J is TRBJ1-4 and V is TRBV13, with D hard to call. Germline V lookup: CDR1 PRHDT, CDR2 FYEKMQ (reference sequence). Trimming stripped 5 bases from V and 8 bases from J, with 12 bases between. The CDR3 is 13 amino acids. CDR3 loop: CASSAPGGEKLFF. CDR3 nucleotide sequence: TGTGCCAGCAGCGCCCCGGGCGGCGAAAAACTGTTTTTT.

The J gene is TRBJ2-5, the V gene TRBV5-6; D is uncertain. The germline CDR1 and CDR2 sequences are SGHDT and YYEEEE. The CDR3 consists of 11 residues. Deletions cut 1 base from V and 5 bases from J, with 3 bases between. The CDR3 spells CASSLFETQYF. The DNA of the CDR3 is TGTGCCAGCAGCTTGTTCGAGACCCAGTACTTC.